The next 11 T cell receptor beta chains were all read from a single sample in a study of lymphopenia after photon versus proton radiotherapy (dated by TCRdb to between 2018 and 2021). The method behind the library was the immunoSEQ multiplex PCR assay. TCRdb limited this immuneACCESS table to in-frame rearrangements with V and J called. A share of clones is missing; checked studies link under half to unresolved V genes, and the rest is unexplained. The sample table records around 29,000 clones; around nine tenths of these occur just once. The leading ten clones occupy roughly 50% of the sample. Material: peripheral blood, obtained from a patient treated with proton-based radiotherapy. These TCRs come from a woman aged 55-69 years with cholangiocarcinoma. Some clones in this sample may be carry-over from other donors' samples.

The chain couples TRBV2 to TRBJ1-1, with unresolved D. Germline V CDR1 and CDR2: SNHLY, FYNNEI. The CDR3 contains 15 residues. V lost 2 bases, J lost 3 bases, and 13 bases lay in between. The CDR3 DNA sequence: TGTGCCAGCAGTGAATATGAGGGCTTCGACACTGAAGCTTTCTTT. As protein: CASSEYEGFDTEAFF.

This clone was seen more than once but under ten times. V is TRBV10-3 and J is TRBJ1-5; D unresolved. The CDR3 is made up of 15 amino acids. Germline CDR1 reads ENHRY; CDR2 reads SYGVKD. Trimming stripped 0 bases from V and 6 bases from J, with 12 bases between. The CDR3 loop reads CAISESIGVGQPQHF. DNA of the CDR3: TGTGCCATCAGTGAGTCGATCGGGGTAGGTCAGCCCCAGCATTTT.

The chain uses TRBV5-5 and TRBJ1-5; D uncertain. With 1 base removed from V and 11 bases from J, the gap between germline ends came to 13 bases. Germline V lookup: CDR1 SGHKS, CDR2 YYEKEE (reference sequence). The CDR3 is 13 amino acids. The CDR3 sequence is CASSLSSVGAQHF. The CDR3 DNA is TGTGCCAGCAGCTTGTCAAGTGTTGGGGCCCAGCATTTT. Complete variable domain (other parts from reference TRBV5-5 and TRBJ1-5): DAGVTQSPTHLIKTRGQQVTLRCSPISGHKSVSWYQQVLGQGPQFIFQYYEKEERGRGNFPDRFSARQFPNYSSELNVNALLLGDSALYLCASSLSSVGAQHFGDGTRLSIL.

The V and J genes are TRBV11-2 and TRBJ1-1, with D hard to call. Trimming left V 6 bases short and J 1 base short, with 6 bases between. CDR3 length: 12 residues. The germline CDR1 and CDR2 sequences are SGHAT and FQNNGV. CDR3 nucleotide sequence: TGTGCCAGCAGTTTGCAGAACACTGAAGCTTTCTTT. It encodes CASSLQNTEAFF.

This clone was seen more than once but under ten times. CDR3 DNA sequence: TGTGCCAGCAGCTTCCAGGGACAAGATAGCAATCAGCCCCAGCATTTT. Residues: CASSFQGQDSNQPQHF. The rearrangement uses TRBV5-4 and TRBJ1-5; a possible D gene is TRBD1 (6 bases). The CDR3 length is 16 residues. The germline V and J ends were trimmed by 2 bases and 0 bases, with 12 bases remaining between them. Germline V gene sequence: CDR1 SGHNT, CDR2 YYREEE (reference sequence). Full variable domain (rest looked up from reference TRBV5-4 and TRBJ1-5): ETGVTQSPTHLIKTRGQQVTLRCSSQSGHNTVSWYQQALGQGPQFIFQYYREEENGRGNFPPRFSGLQFPNYSSELNVNALELDDSALYLCASSFQGQDSNQPQHFGDGTRLSIL.

The rearrangement joins TRBV4-2 to TRBJ1-2; D not resolved. Trimming shortened V by 10 bases and J by 9 bases, and 21 bases separated the two germline ends. This CDR3 has 13 amino acids. Germline lookup yields CDR1 LGHNA and CDR2 YNFKEQ. The CDR3 is CATSRGNLLSYTF. The CDR3 DNA follows: TGTGCCACCTCCCGCGGTAATCTGTTGAGCTACACCTTC.

This sequence joins TRBV6-1 and TRBJ1-2; TRBD1 matches 9 bases. The CDR3 runs to 13 residues. Germline-derived CDR1 and CDR2 are MNHNS and SASEGT. V trimming: 6 bases; J trimming: 8 bases; junction bases outside the gene matches: 7. CDR3 nucleotides: TGTGCCAGCAGCGGACAGGGGAAAAACGGCTACACCTTC. Translation gives CASSGQGKNGYTF.

The chain couples TRBV11-2 to TRBJ2-7; the D call may be TRBD1 or TRBD2 (5 bases each). Germline CDR1 and CDR2: SGHAT and FQNNGV. V was trimmed by 5 bases and J by 3 bases, leaving 17 bases between them. The CDR3 is made up of 15 amino acids. The DNA of the CDR3 is TGTGCCAGCAGCCCGACCACTGGGGGTATCTACGAGCAGTACTTC. Its protein product is CASSPTTGGIYEQYF.

This rearrangement joins TRBV18 to TRBJ2-1; possibly TRBD2 for D (5 bases). CDR3 length: 16 residues. V lost 1 base to trimming and J lost 1 base, with 11 bases between them. The germline gives CDR1 KGHSH, CDR2 LQKENI. The CDR3 sequence is CASSPRKGASYNEQFF. CDR3 nucleotide sequence: TGTGCCAGCTCACCACGAAAGGGAGCGTCCTACAATGAGCAGTTCTTC.

This chain connects TRBV6-6 to TRBJ2-7; 10 nucleotides line up with TRBD1. V lost 4 bases and J lost 1; bases outside the gene matches: 4. The germline CDR1 and CDR2 sequences are MNHNY and SVGAGI (reference sequence). The length of the CDR3 is 15 residues. The CDR3 protein is CASSSPGQGSYEQYF. CDR3 DNA sequence: TGTGCCAGCAGTTCTCCGGGACAGGGGTCCTACGAGCAGTACTTC.

The chain recombines TRBV15 with TRBJ1-2; D is unresolved. V was shortened by 8 bases and J by 11 bases, with 18 bases between the two germline ends. The CDR3 loop spans 12 amino acids. Germline loops: CDR1 LNHNV, CDR2 YYDKDF (reference sequence). The chain's CDR3 is CATADRASEYTF. The CDR3 nucleotides read TGTGCCACCGCTGACCGGGCCTCGGAATACACCTTC. The full variable domain, its missing parts supplied by reference TRBV15 and TRBJ1-2, is DAMVIQNPRYQVTQFGKPVTLSCSQTLNHNVMYWYQQKSSQAPKLLFHYYDKDFNNEADTPDNFQSRRPNTSFCFLDIRSPGLGDTAMYLCATADRASEYTFGSGTRLTVV.